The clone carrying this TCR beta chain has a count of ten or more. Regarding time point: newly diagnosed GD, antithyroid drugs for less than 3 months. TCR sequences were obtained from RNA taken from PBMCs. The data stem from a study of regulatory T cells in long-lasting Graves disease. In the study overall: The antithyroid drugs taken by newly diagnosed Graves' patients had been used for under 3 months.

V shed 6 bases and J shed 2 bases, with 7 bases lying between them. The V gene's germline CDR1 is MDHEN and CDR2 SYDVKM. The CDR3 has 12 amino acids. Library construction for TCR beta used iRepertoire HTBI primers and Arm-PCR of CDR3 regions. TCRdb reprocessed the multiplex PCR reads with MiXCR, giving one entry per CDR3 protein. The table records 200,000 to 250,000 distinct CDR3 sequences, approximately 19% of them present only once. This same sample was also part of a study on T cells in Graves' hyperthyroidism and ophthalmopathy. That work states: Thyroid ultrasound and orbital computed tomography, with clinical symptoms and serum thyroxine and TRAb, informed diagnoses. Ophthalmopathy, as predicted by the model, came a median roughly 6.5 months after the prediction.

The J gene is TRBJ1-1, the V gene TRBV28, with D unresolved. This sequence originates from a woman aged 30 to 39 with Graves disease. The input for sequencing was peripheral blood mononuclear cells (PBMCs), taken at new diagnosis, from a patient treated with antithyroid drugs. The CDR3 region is CASRLANTEAFF. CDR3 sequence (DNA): TGTGCCAGCAGGCTTGCAAACACTGAAGCTTTCTTT.